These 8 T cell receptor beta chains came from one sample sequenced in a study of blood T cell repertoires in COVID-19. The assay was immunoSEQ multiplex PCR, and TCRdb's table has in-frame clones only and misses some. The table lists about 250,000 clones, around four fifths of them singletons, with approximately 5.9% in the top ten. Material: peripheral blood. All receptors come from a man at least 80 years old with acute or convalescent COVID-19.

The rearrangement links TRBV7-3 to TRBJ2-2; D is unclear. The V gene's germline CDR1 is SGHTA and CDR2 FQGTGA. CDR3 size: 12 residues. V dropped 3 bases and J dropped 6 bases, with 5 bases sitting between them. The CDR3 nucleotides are TGTGCCAGCAGCTTCAATTCCGGGGAGCTGTTTTTT. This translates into CASSFNSGELFF.

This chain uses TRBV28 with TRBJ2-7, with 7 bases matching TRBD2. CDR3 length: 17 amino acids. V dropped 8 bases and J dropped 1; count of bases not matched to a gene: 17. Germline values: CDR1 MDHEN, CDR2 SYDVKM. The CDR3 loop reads CASFNGGRAKQSYEQYF. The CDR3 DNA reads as TGTGCCAGCTTCAACGGAGGGAGGGCCAAACAGTCCTACGAGCAGTACTTC.

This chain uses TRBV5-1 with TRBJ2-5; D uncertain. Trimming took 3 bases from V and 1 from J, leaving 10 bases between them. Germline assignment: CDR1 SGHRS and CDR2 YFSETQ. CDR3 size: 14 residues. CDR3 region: CASSYQSLQETQYF. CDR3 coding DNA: TGCGCCAGCAGCTATCAAAGCCTCCAAGAGACCCAGTACTTC.

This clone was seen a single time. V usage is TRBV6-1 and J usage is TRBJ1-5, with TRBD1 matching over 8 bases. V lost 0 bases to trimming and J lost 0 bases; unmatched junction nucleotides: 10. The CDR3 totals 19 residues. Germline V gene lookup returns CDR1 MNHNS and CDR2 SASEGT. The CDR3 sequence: CASSEAVTGGSYSNQPQHF. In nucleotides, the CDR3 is TGTGCCAGCAGTGAAGCAGTCACAGGGGGTTCTTATAGCAATCAGCCCCAGCATTTT.

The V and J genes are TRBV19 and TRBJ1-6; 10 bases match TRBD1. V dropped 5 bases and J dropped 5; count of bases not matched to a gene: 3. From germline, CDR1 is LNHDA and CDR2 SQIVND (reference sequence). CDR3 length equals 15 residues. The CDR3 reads CASSPGTGDNSPLHF. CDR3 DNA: TGTGCCAGTAGTCCCGGGACAGGGGATAATTCACCCCTCCACTTT.

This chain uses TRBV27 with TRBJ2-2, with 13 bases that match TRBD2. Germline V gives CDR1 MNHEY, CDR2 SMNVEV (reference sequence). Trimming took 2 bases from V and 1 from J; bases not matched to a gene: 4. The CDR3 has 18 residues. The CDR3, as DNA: TGTGCCAGCAGTTTACGGACTAGCGGGAGAGGGAACACCGGGGAGCTGTTTTTT. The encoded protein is CASSLRTSGRGNTGELFF.

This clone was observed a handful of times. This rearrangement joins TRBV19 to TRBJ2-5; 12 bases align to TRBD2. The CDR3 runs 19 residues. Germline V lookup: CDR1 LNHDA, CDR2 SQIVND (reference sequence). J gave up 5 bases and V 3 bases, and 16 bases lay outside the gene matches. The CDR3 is CASSMRYGLAGGPYETQYF. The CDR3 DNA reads TGTGCCAGTAGTATGCGGTACGGGCTAGCGGGAGGGCCCTATGAGACCCAGTACTTC.

DNA for the CDR3: TGTGCCAGCAGCTTACGGCGGGGGGAACTAGAGACCCAGTACTTC. This sequence encodes CASSLRRGELETQYF. The chain couples TRBV7-2 to TRBJ2-5; 8 bases align to TRBD2. This CDR3 region has 15 residues. From germline, CDR1 is SGHTA and CDR2 FQGNSA. V was pared by 2 bases and J by 4 bases, with 6 bases of the junction left unmatched.